This record concerns one TCR beta chain sequence. Its antigen is not identified. The data stem from a study of cytomegalovirus exposure and HLA in healthy donors. Findings and limits, study-wide: When analyzed later, a missense DCLRE1C variant was found to be linked to TCR beta V- and J-gene trimming. Reported results showed that the classifier diagnosed cytomegalovirus status with high specificity and sensitivity. Several of the most significant clusters were apparently associated with common viral pathogens in a later analysis.

13 Jbeta primers and 60 Vbeta primers were used for the PCR. The table came from immunoSEQ multiplex PCR; TCRdb's copy has only in-frame clones and leaves some out. Among roughly 180,000 clones listed, roughly 74% were seen once. This CDR3 has 15 residues. Trimming took off 7 bases at V and 2 bases at J, with 15 bases between the two ends. Germline V gene sequence: CDR1 LNHDA, CDR2 SQIVND (reference sequence). The sequencing input was PBMCs. The clonotype originates from a female donor in good health and CMV-seronegative. The rearrangement links TRBV19 to TRBJ2-1; perhaps TRBD1 as D (6 bases). Here the CDR3 DNA reads TGTGCCAGTACCAGGACAGCCTTTGCCTACAATGAGCAGTTCTTC. Protein product: CASTRTAFAYNEQFF.